This T cell receptor (beta chain) was recovered during a study of PD-1 blockade in mismatch repair-deficient tumors. The data were produced by immunoSEQ multiplex PCR, yet TCRdb's version contains in-frame clones alone and is incomplete. This table holds tens of thousands of clones, 84% found once. General study points: Tumor-resident clones, often absent from pretreatment blood, expanded after pembrolizumab and then contracted.

As for this clone: Its cognate antigen is unknown.

Every patient had mismatch repair deficiency by PCR or immunohistochemistry. TCR sequencing covered a few patients who responded to pembrolizumab. CDR1 and CDR2 from the germline V gene are LNHDA and SQIVND (reference sequence). The length of the CDR3 is 16 residues. Deletions cut 1 base from V and 8 bases from J, with 20 bases between. This sequence joins TRBV19 and TRBJ1-2, with D possibly TRBD1 on 5 matching bases. The sequences come from peripheral blood, collected 2 weeks after starting pembrolizumab. The TCR sequence derives from an adult with mismatch repair-deficient cancer. The DNA for the CDR3 is TGTGCCAGTAGTATAGGATCGGCAGGGAGTGATTCCGGCTACACCTTC. Translating gives CASSIGSAGSDSGYTF.